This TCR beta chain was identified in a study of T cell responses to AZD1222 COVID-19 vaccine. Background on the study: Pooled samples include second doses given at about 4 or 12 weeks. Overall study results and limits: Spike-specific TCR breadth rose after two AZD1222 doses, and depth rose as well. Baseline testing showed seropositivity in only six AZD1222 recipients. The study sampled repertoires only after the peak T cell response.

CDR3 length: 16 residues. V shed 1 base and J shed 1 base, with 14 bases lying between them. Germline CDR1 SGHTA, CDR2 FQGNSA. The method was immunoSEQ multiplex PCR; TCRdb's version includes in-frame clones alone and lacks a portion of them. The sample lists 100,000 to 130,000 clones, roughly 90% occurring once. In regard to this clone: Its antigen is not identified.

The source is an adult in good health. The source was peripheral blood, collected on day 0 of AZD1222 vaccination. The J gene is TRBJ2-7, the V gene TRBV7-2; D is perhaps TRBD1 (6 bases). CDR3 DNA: TGTGCCAGCAGCTTAGGAGCAGGGGCTCTGTCCTACGAGCAGTACTTC. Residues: CASSLGAGALSYEQYF.